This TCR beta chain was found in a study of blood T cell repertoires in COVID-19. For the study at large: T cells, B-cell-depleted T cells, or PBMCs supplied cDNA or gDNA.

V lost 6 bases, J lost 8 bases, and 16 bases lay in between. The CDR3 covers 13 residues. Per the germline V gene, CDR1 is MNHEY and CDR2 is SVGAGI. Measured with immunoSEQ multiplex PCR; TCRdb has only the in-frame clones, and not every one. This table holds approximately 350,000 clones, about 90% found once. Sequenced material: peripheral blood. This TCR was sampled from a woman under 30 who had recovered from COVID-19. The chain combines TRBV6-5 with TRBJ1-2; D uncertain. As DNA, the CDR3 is TGTGCCAGCAGCTACGGGTGGGAGGGCGGCTACACCTTC. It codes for CASSYGWEGGYTF.